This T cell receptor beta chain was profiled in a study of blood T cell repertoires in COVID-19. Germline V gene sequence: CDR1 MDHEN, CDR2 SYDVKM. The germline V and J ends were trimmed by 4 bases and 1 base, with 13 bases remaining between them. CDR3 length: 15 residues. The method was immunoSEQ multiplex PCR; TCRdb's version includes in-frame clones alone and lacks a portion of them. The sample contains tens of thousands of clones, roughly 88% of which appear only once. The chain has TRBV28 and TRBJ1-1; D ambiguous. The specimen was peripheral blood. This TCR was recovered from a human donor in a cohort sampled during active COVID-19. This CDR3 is CASSWVREANTEAFF. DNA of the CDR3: TGTGCCAGCAGTTGGGTGAGGGAGGCGAACACTGAAGCTTTCTTT.